The rows below give T cell receptor beta chains drawn from one sample of a study of blood T cells in healthy people across ages. MiXCR, applied by TCRdb to the 5' RACE reads, yields one record per CDR3 protein. Here the sample spans 710,000 or so distinct CDR3 sequences, approximately 21% being singletons. Sequencing used blood. The receptors originated from a man aged 65 to 79 in good health. Both conserved end residues are part of each CDR3.

j_call: TRBJ2-1
v_call: TRBV12-3/TRBV12-4
cdr3_aa: CASSLWREGVNEQFF

j_call: TRBJ2-3
v_call: TRBV21-1
cdr3_aa: CASSEERLPGTGIITDTQYF

j_call: TRBJ1-2
v_call: TRBV7-9
cdr3_aa: CASSFTYGSYGYTF

j_call: TRBJ2-5
v_call: TRBV6-2/TRBV6-3
cdr3_aa: CASTEGWPQETQYF

j_call: TRBJ1-1
v_call: TRBV20-1
cdr3_aa: CSARDFLGQRGTEAFF

j_call: TRBJ2-1
v_call: TRBV11-2
cdr3_aa: CASSLAPGPGNEQFF

j_call: TRBJ2-5
v_call: TRBV5-1
cdr3_aa: CASSSGIQETQYF

j_call: TRBJ2-3
v_call: TRBV12-3/TRBV12-4
cdr3_aa: CASSSPRQGVTDTQYF

j_call: TRBJ1-2
v_call: TRBV12-3/TRBV12-4
cdr3_aa: CASSARGGAEGYGYTF

j_call: TRBJ2-2
v_call: TRBV12-3/TRBV12-4
cdr3_aa: CASTPWGRGDTGELFF

j_call: TRBJ2-5
v_call: TRBV10-3
cdr3_aa: CAISDQVQETQYF

j_call: TRBJ2-1
v_call: TRBV2
cdr3_aa: CASSPEVYNEQFF

j_call: TRBJ2-3
v_call: TRBV12-3/TRBV12-4
cdr3_aa: CGRRRADAQYF

j_call: TRBJ2-6
v_call: TRBV18
cdr3_aa: CASSPLLAGFSGANVLTF

j_call: TRBJ1-2
v_call: TRBV20-1
cdr3_aa: CSAPPKRDYGYTF

j_call: TRBJ2-3
v_call: TRBV7-2
cdr3_aa: CASTGLGPTDTQYF

j_call: TRBJ2-1
v_call: TRBV7-2
cdr3_aa: CASSEDWGRTGGVRQFF